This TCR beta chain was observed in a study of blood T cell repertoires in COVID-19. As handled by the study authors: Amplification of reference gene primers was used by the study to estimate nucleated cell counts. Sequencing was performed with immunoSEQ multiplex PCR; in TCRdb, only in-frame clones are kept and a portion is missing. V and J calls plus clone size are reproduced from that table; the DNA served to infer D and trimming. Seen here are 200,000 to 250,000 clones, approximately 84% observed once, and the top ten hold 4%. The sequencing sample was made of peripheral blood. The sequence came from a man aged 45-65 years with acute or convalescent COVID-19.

In nucleotides, the CDR3 is TGTGCCAGTAGAACAGGGCGAATCCAGTACTTC. Amino acid sequence: CASRTGRIQYF. The chain carries TRBV19 and TRBJ2-5; TRBD1 is a possible D gene (6 bases). The CDR3 covers 11 residues. Trimming removed 6 bases from V and 10 bases from J, with 12 bases in between. Germline CDR1 LNHDA, CDR2 SQIVND (reference sequence).